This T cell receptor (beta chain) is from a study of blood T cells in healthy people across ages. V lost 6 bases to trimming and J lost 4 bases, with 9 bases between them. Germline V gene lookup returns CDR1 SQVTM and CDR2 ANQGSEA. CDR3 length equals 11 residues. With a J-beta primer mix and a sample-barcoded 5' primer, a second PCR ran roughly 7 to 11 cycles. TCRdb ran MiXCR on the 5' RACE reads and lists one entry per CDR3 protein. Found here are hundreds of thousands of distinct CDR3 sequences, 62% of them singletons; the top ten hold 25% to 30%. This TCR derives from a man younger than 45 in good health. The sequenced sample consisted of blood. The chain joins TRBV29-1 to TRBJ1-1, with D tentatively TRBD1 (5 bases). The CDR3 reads CSVGHSTEAFF. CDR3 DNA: TGCAGCGTCGGACATTCCACTGAAGCTTTCTTT.